This T cell receptor (beta chain) appears in the sequencing data of a study of blood T cell repertoires in COVID-19. Study at large: Donors in the United States, Italy and Spain gave samples during acute or convalescent COVID-19.

This CDR3 has 13 amino acids. Germline trimming cut 9 bases from V and 3 bases from J; bases unmatched to any gene: 5. The germline V gene encodes CDR1 SNHLY and CDR2 FYNNEI. Authors' analysis steps: Scientists estimated how many nucleated cells there were by amplifying reference gene primers. The data were produced by immunoSEQ multiplex PCR, yet TCRdb's version contains in-frame clones alone and is incomplete. V and J calls and clone size are as listed in that table; D and trimming were resolved from the DNA. The data show just over 80,000 clones, with around 81% seen just once and about 40% held by the top ten.

The specimen sequenced was peripheral blood. The receptor comes from a man at least 80 years old with acute or convalescent COVID-19. V is TRBV2 and J is TRBJ2-5; 9 bases match TRBD2. Here the CDR3 reads CASSSGTKETQYF. DNA for the CDR3: TGTGCCAGTTCTAGCGGGACCAAAGAGACCCAGTACTTC.